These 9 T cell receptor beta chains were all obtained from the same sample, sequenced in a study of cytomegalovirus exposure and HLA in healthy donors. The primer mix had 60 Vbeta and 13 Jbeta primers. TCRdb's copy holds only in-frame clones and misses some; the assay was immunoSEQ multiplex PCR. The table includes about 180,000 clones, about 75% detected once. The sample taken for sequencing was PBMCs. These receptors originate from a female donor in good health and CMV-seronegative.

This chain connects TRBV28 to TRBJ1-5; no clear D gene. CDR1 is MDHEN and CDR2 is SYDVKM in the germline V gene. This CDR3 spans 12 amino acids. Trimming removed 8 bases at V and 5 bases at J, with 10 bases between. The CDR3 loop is CASGRPDQPQHF. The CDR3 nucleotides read TGTGCCAGCGGGAGACCTGATCAGCCCCAGCATTTT.

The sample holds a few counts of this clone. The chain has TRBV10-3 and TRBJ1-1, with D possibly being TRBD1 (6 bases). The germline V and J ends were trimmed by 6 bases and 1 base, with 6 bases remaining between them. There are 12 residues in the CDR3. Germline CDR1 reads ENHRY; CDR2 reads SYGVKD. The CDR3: CAIRQGNTEAFF. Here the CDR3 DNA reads TGTGCCATCAGACAGGGGAACACTGAAGCTTTCTTT.

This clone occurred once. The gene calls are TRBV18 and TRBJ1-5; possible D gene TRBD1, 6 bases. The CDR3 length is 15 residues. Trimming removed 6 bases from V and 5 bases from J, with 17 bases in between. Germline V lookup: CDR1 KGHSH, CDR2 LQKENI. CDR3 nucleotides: TGTGCCAGCTCGGACTTGGGCCACAGGGATCAGCCCCAGCATTTT. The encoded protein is CASSDLGHRDQPQHF.

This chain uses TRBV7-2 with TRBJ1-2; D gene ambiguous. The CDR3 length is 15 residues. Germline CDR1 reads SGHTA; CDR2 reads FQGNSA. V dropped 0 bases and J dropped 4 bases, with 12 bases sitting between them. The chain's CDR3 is CASSLAGVEAYGYTF. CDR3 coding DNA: TGTGCCAGCAGCTTAGCGGGAGTGGAGGCCTATGGCTACACCTTC.

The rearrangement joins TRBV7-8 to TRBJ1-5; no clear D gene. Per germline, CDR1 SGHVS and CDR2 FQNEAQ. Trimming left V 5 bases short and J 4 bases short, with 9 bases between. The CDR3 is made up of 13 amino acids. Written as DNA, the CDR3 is TGTGCCAGCAGCGCCACAGATAATCAGCCCCAGCATTTT. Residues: CASSATDNQPQHF.

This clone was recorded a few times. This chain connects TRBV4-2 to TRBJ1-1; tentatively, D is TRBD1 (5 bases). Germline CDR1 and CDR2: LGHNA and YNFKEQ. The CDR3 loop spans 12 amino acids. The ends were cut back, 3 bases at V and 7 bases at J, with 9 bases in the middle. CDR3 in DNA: TGTGCCAGCAGCCACTGGGGCGGTGAAGCTTTCTTT. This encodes CASSHWGGEAFF.

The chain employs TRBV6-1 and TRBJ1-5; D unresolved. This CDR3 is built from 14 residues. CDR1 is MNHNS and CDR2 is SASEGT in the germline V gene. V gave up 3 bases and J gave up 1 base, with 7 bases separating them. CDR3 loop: CASSEHRSNQPQHF. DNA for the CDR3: TGTGCCAGCAGTGAGCACAGAAGCAATCAGCCCCAGCATTTT.

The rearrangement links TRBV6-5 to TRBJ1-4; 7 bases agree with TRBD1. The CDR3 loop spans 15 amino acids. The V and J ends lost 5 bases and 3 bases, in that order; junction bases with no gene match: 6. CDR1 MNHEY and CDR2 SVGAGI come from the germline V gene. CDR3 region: CASSRQGRANEKLFF. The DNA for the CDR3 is TGTGCCAGCAGTCGACAGGGTAGGGCTAATGAAAAACTGTTTTTT.

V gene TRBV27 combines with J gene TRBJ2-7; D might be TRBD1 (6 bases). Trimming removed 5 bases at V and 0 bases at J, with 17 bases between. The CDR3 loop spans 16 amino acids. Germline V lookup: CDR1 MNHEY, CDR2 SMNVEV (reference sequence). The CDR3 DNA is TGTGCCAGCAGTCCCTCCTCAGGGGACGACTCCTACGAGCAGTACTTC. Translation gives CASSPSSGDDSYEQYF.